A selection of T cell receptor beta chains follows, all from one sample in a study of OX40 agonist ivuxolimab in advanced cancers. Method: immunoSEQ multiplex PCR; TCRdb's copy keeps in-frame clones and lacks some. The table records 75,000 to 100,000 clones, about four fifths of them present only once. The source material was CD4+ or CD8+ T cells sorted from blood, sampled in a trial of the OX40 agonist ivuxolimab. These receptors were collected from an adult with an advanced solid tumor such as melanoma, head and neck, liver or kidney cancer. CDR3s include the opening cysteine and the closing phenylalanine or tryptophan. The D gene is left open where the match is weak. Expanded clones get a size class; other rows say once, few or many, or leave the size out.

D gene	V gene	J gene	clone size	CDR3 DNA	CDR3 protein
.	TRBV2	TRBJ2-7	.	TGTGCCACCCCTCAAACGGGGGACTCCTACGAGCAGTACTTC	CATPQTGDSYEQYF
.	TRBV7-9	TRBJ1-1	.	TGTGCCAGCAGCTCAAGGGCAGGTAACACTGAAGCTTTCTTT	CASSSRAGNTEAFF
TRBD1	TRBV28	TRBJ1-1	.	TGTGCCAGCAGTTTAGACAGGGGAGTCACTGAAGCTTTCTTT	CASSLDRGVTEAFF
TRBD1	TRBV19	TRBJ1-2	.	TGTGCCAGTAGTAAGACCGGGACAGGACTCACTAACTATGGCTACACCTTC	CASSKTGTGLTNYGYTF
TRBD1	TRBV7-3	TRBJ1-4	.	TGTGCCAGTGGTGTAAGGGGGCGATATGAAAAACTGTTTTTT	CASGVRGRYEKLFF
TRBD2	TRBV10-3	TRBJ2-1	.	TGTGCCATCAGTGAGGGTTCCGGGACTAGCGCCTACAATGAGCAGTTCTTC	CAISEGSGTSAYNEQFF
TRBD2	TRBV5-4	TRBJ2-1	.	TGTGCCAGCAGCAAGGAAGTAGCGGGGGTTAATGAGCAGTTCTTC	CASSKEVAGVNEQFF
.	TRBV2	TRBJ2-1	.	TGTGCCAGCAGTGGACAGACCTCCTACAATGAGCAGTTCTTC	CASSGQTSYNEQFF
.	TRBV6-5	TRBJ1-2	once	TGTGCCAGCAGTTACGGGCAGGGATTTGACTATGGCTACACCTTC	CASSYGQGFDYGYTF
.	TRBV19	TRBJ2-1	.	TGTGCCAGTAGTATGGGCAGTCTTTCCCTGTCCTACAATGAGCAGTTCTTC	CASSMGSLSLSYNEQFF
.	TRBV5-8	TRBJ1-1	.	TGTGCCAGCAGCTTGGCCGGGACGGAGCACACTGAAGCTTTCTTT	CASSLAGTEHTEAFF
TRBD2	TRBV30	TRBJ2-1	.	TGTGCCTGGATGAGCGGGGGGGCCTACAATGAGCAGTTCTTC	CAWMSGGAYNEQFF
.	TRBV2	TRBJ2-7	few	TGTGCCAGCAGCTACAGGGTTAGCTCCTACGAGCAGTACTTC	CASSYRVSSYEQYF
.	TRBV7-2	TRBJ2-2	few	TGTGCCAGCAGCCCCCGGACAGGGAGGGGCGGGGAGCTGTTTTTT	CASSPRTGRGGELFF
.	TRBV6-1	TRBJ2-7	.	TGTGCCAGCGGTACACAGGCGTACTACGAGCAGTACTTC	CASGTQAYYEQYF
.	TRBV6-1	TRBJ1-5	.	TGTGCCAGCAGTCAAGGGCACTCCGGGAATCAGCCCCAGCATTTT	CASSQGHSGNQPQHF
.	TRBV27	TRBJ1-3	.	TGTGCCAGCAGCCGACAGAATTCACCGGGAAACACCATATATTTT	CASSRQNSPGNTIYF
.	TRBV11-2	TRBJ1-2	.	TGTGCCAGCAGCTTAGATAGGGGAAGTGGCGTGTTC	CASSLDRGSGVF
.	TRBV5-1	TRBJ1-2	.	TGCGCCAGCAGCGAGAACCAGGGAACTAACTATGGCTACACCTTC	CASSENQGTNYGYTF
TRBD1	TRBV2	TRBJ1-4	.	TGTGCCAGCAGTTCTCTGGGACAGGGGAATGAAAAACTGTTTTTT	CASSSLGQGNEKLFF
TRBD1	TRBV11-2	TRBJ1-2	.	TGTGCCAGCAGCCCCGCCGGGACAGGGGGTTGGTACTATGGCTACACCTTC	CASSPAGTGGWYYGYTF
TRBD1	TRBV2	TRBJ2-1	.	TGTGCCAGCAGGGTCCGGGACAGGGGTGGGAGCCATGAGCAGTTCTTC	CASRVRDRGGSHEQFF
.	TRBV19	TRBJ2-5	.	TGTGCCAGTAGTATTTTTAGCGGCCAAGAGACCCAGTACTTC	CASSIFSGQETQYF
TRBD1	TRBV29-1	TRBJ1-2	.	TGCAGCGCCTCGACAGGGGGAATCCTCTATGGCTACACCTTC	CSASTGGILYGYTF
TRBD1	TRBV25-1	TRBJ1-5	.	TGTGCCAGCAGCGGGACAGGGGGAGATCAGCCCCAGCATTTT	CASSGTGGDQPQHF
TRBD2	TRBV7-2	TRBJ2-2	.	TGTGCCAGCCCGCCGGGACTAGCGGTCACCGGGGAGCTGTTTTTT	CASPPGLAVTGELFF
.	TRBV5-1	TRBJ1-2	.	TGCGCCAGCAGCTTGGCCGGGCAGGGTTGGGGCTACACCTTC	CASSLAGQGWGYTF
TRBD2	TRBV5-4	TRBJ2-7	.	TGTGCCAGCAGCTGGGGACTAGCGGGAGGCGAGCAGTACTTC	CASSWGLAGGEQYF
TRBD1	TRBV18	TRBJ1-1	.	TGTGCCACAGCGGCCAGGGGGTTCCCGAACACTGAAGCTTTCTTT	CATAARGFPNTEAFF
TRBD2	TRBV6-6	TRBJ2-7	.	TGTGCCAGCACCGCGGGACTAGGGACCTACGAGCAGTACTTC	CASTAGLGTYEQYF
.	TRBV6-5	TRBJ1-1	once	TGTGCCAGCAGTTACTCAGGGAGCATGAACACTGAAGCTTTCTTT	CASSYSGSMNTEAFF
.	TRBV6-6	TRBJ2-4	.	TGTGCCAGCAGGTTAACGCGCATTCAGTACTTC	CASRLTRIQYF
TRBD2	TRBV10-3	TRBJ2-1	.	TGTGCCATCAGTGAGTCGACGGGCGGGAGTCTATACAATGAGCAGTTCTTC	CAISESTGGSLYNEQFF
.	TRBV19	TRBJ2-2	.	TGTGCCTCTTCGGGGCAGGGCTTAAACACCGGGGAGCTGTTTTTT	CASSGQGLNTGELFF
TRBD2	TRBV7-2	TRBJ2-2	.	TGTGCCAGCAGCTTAATAGCTAGCGGGAGGGTCACCGGGGAGCTGTTTTTT	CASSLIASGRVTGELFF
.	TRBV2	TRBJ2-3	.	TGTGCCAGCAGTGAACGATGGGAGTTCACAGATACGCAGTATTTT	CASSERWEFTDTQYF
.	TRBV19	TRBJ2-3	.	TGTGCCAGCGTAGGGGGAGATACGCAGTATTTT	CASVGGDTQYF
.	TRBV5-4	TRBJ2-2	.	TGTGCCAGCAGCTTGGATCCTAGGGACGGGGAGCTGTTTTTT	CASSLDPRDGELFF
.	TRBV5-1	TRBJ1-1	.	TGCGCCAGCAGCTGGCTACAGGGAATCACCAACACTGAAGCTTTCTTT	CASSWLQGITNTEAFF
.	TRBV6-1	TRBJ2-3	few	TGTGCCAGCAGGGGGTCTGCGTTGGGGGCAGATACGCAGTATTTT	CASRGSALGADTQYF
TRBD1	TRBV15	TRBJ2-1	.	TGTGCCACCAGCTCTTACAGGGGCAATGAGCAGTTCTTC	CATSSYRGNEQFF
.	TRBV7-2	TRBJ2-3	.	TGTGCCAGCAGCGGTAGCGGTTCAGATACGCAGTATTTT	CASSGSGSDTQYF
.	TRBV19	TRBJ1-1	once	TGTGCCAGTAGTATCGTCGGGGCGAACACTGAAGCTTTCTTT	CASSIVGANTEAFF
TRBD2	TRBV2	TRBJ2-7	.	TGTGCCAGCAGTCCAGGACTAGCGGGAGGATACGAGCAGTACTTC	CASSPGLAGGYEQYF
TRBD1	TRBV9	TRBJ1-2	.	TGTGCCAGCAGCGCGTGGTCGGGACAGACTTCCTATGGCTACACCTTC	CASSAWSGQTSYGYTF
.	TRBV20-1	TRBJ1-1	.	TGCAGTGCCATGAGAGGGGCTGAAGCTTTCTTT	CSAMRGAEAFF
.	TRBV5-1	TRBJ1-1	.	TGCGCCAGCAGCTTGGTTAGGAACACTGAAGCTTTCTTT	CASSLVRNTEAFF
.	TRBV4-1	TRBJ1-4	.	TGCGCCAGCAGCCAAACAGGCGACTCTAATGAAAAACTGTTTTTT	CASSQTGDSNEKLFF